This entry describes one T cell receptor beta chain. These data originate in a study of T cell changes during pregnancy in multiple sclerosis. Sequencing was performed with immunoSEQ multiplex PCR; in TCRdb, only in-frame clones are kept and a portion is missing. The sample has roughly 58,000 clones; about 92% are singletons. The TCR was taken from a female donor with multiple sclerosis, enrolled in a pregnancy study. Material: CD8+ T cells from peripheral blood mononuclear cells, obtained before pregnancy.

CDR3 sequence (DNA): TGTGCCAGCTCTCACGGACAGGGAAACACTGAAGCTTTCTTT. As protein: CASSHGQGNTEAFF. V is TRBV18 and J is TRBJ1-1; 8 bases match TRBD1. The CDR3 runs to 14 residues. Germline V gene data show CDR1 as KGHSH and CDR2 as LQKENI. The V segment lost 6 bases and the J segment 2 bases; nucleotides outside the gene matches: 5.